Presented here are 14 T cell receptor beta chains from one specimen sequenced in a study of OX40 agonist ivuxolimab in advanced cancers. Assay: immunoSEQ multiplex PCR; the TCRdb copy retains only in-frame clones and omits some. The table lists tens of thousands of clones, 75% to 90% of them singletons. This specimen was CD4+ or CD8+ T cells sorted from blood, taken in a trial of the OX40 agonist ivuxolimab. The origin of the receptors is an adult with an advanced solid tumor such as melanoma, head and neck, liver or kidney cancer.

The chain employs TRBV6-5 and TRBJ2-7; possibly TRBD2 for D (6 bases). This CDR3 is 14 amino acids long. The germline V and J ends were trimmed by 2 bases and 2 bases, with 10 bases remaining between them. CDR1 is MNHEY, CDR2 SVGAGI, per germline. Here the CDR3 DNA reads TGTGCCAGCAGTTACACGGGGGTTACCTACGAGCAGTACTTC. Its translation: CASSYTGVTYEQYF.

DNA for the CDR3: TGTGCCAGCAGCAGGGCAGGGGGTGACTTCTACAATGAGCAGTTCTTC. Translating it yields CASSRAGGDFYNEQFF. The rearrangement uses TRBV9 and TRBJ2-1; 7 bases are a match to TRBD1. In germline, CDR1 is SGDLS, CDR2 YYNGEE. The junction had 10 bases not matched to a gene; V was cut back by 4 bases and J by 3 bases. CDR3 length: 16 residues.

The rearrangement uses TRBV10-3 and TRBJ1-4; D is uncertain. CDR1 and CDR2 from the germline V gene are ENHRY and SYGVKD. There are 15 residues in the CDR3. Trimming pared 2 bases from V and 8 bases from J, leaving 15 bases between. The CDR3 reads CAISEGERYWEKLFF. The CDR3 DNA is TGTGCCATCAGTGAGGGGGAACGGTACTGGGAAAAACTGTTTTTT.

The rearrangement links TRBV4-2 to TRBJ1-6; maybe TRBD1 (6 bases). From germline, CDR1 is LGHNA and CDR2 YNFKEQ. V dropped 0 bases and J dropped 11 bases, with 17 bases sitting between them. The CDR3 consists of 16 residues. This chain's CDR3 is CASSQDEQGMATPLHF. Here the CDR3 DNA reads TGTGCCAGCAGCCAAGACGAACAGGGTATGGCGACACCCCTCCACTTT.

The chain combines TRBV7-3 with TRBJ2-2; TRBD1 is a possible D gene (6 bases). The length of the CDR3 is 17 residues. CDR1 and CDR2 from the germline V gene are SGHTA and FQGTGA. V lost 5 bases and J 0 bases, leaving 16 bases between the germline ends. The CDR3 region is CASSQRQDRANTGELFF. The CDR3 region has the DNA TGTGCCAGCAGCCAAAGACAGGATCGCGCGAACACCGGGGAGCTGTTTTTT.

DNA for the CDR3: TGTGCCACCGCCCGTGACAGGTCGAACTATGGCTACACCTTC. It yields the protein CATARDRSNYGYTF. This chain uses TRBV15 with TRBJ1-2, with D perhaps TRBD1 (6 bases). The CDR3 extends over 14 amino acids. V was shortened by 8 bases and J by 2 bases, with 15 bases between the two germline ends. From germline, CDR1 is LNHNV and CDR2 YYDKDF (reference sequence).

This clone has only a few counts. V gene TRBV28 combines with J gene TRBJ2-2; 12 bases match TRBD2. With 3 bases clipped from V and 8 bases from J, the junction kept 4 bases outside the gene matches. CDR3 length: 15 amino acids. CDR1 is MDHEN, CDR2 SYDVKM, per germline. CDR3 DNA sequence: TGTGCCAGCAGTTTCCGAGGACTAGCGGGGGGGGAGCTGTTTTTT. Translation gives CASSFRGLAGGELFF. Full variable domain (remainder filled in from reference TRBV28 and TRBJ2-2): DVKVTQSSRYLVKRTGEKVFLECVQDMDHENMFWYRQDPGLGLRLIYFSYDVKMKEKGDIPEGYSVSREKKERFSLILESASTNQTSMYLCASSFRGLAGGELFFGEGSRLTVL.

This chain links TRBV19 with TRBJ2-7, with no clear D. Germline V lookup: CDR1 LNHDA, CDR2 SQIVND (reference sequence). The CDR3 spans 13 residues. Trimming took off 5 bases at V and 2 bases at J, with 10 bases between the two ends. CDR3: CASSAAVAYEQYF. CDR3 bases: TGTGCCAGTAGTGCCGCAGTGGCCTACGAGCAGTACTTC.

The gene calls are TRBV7-3 and TRBJ2-5; D possibly corresponds to TRBD1 (6 bases). CDR3 length: 15 residues. V was cut by 5 bases and J by 5 bases, with 18 bases left in between. Germline CDR1 and CDR2: SGHTA and FQGTGA. The CDR3 loop reads CASSNTGMTKETQYF. Here the CDR3 DNA reads TGTGCCAGCAGCAATACAGGGATGACGAAGGAGACCCAGTACTTC.

The V gene is TRBV7-9, the J gene TRBJ1-1; TRBD1 agrees at 8 bases. Trimming cost V 1 base and J 0 bases; bases outside gene matches: 4. The CDR3 loop spans 16 amino acids. Looked up from germline, CDR1 is SEHNR and CDR2 is FQNEAQ (reference sequence). The CDR3 here is CASSLVGDRLNTEAFF. As DNA, the CDR3 is TGTGCCAGCAGCTTAGTTGGGGACAGGCTGAACACTGAAGCTTTCTTT. Together with reference TRBV7-9 and TRBJ1-1, the CDR3 gives the full variable domain: DTGVSQNPRHKITKRGQNVTFRCDPISEHNRLYWYRQTLGQGPEFLTYFQNEAQLEKSRLLSDRFSAERPKGSFSTLEIQRTEQGDSAMYLCASSLVGDRLNTEAFFGQGTRLTVV.

The rearrangement joins TRBV25-1 to TRBJ1-1, with 7 positions matching TRBD1. The CDR3 has 15 residues. J lost 3 bases, V lost 2 bases, and 6 bases had no gene match. Per germline, CDR1 MGHDK and CDR2 SYGVNS. The DNA of the CDR3 is TGTGCCAGCAGTGAAAGCGGTAGGGGGCACACTGAAGCTTTCTTT. Its protein is CASSESGRGHTEAFF.

This chain links TRBV5-1 with TRBJ2-7, with TRBD1 identical over 11 bases. V gave up 0 bases and J gave up 4 bases; unmatched junction bases: 0. The germline gives CDR1 SGHRS, CDR2 YFSETQ. This CDR3 has 14 amino acids. CDR3: CASSLGDRGYEQYF. The CDR3 DNA sequence: TGCGCCAGCAGCTTGGGGGACAGGGGGTACGAGCAGTACTTC.

This clone has more than one count but fewer than ten. The chain recombines TRBV7-9 with TRBJ2-7; TRBD1 matches 8 bases. The CDR3 is made up of 15 amino acids. J was trimmed by 4 bases and V by 5 bases; bases with no gene match: 10. Germline CDR1 and CDR2: SEHNR and FQNEAQ (reference sequence). CDR3 sequence (DNA): TGTGCCAGCAGCCCCCACCGGGACAGGCCGTACGAGCAGTACTTC. Amino acid sequence: CASSPHRDRPYEQYF.

The V gene is TRBV6-5, the J gene TRBJ1-5; D is possibly TRBD1 (5 bases). The V gene lost 6 bases and the J gene lost 0 bases, with 12 bases spanning the gap. This CDR3 contains 15 residues. Looked up from germline, CDR1 is MNHEY and CDR2 is SVGAGI. Written as DNA, the CDR3 is TGTGCCAGCAGACCGGGGCGTTATAGCAATCAGCCCCAGCATTTT. Translated: CASRPGRYSNQPQHF.